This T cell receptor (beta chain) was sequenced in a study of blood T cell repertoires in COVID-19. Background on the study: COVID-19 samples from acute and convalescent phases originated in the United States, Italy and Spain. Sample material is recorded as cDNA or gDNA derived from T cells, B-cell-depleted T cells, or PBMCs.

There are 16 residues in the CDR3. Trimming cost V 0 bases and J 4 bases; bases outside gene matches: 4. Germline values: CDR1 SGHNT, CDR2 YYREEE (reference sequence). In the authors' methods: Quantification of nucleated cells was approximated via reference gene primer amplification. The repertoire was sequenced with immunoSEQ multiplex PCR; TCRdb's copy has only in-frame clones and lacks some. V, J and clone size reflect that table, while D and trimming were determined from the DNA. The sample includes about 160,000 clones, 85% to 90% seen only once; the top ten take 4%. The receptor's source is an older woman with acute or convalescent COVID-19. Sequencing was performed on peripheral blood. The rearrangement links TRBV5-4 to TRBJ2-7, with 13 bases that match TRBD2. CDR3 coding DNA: TGTGCCAGCAGCTTGGGCGGGACTAGCGGGATATACGAGCAGTACTTC. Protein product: CASSLGGTSGIYEQYF.